Listed below are T cell receptor beta chains from one sample, sequenced in a study of sequential checkpoint blockade in melanoma. Sequencing used immunoSEQ multiplex PCR; TCRdb keeps in-frame clones, though not all of them. This sample has thousands of clones, with around 21% found just once. Sequencing used tumor tissue (inferred from file names), obtained from a patient given nivolumab and ipilimumab in sequence. The receptors stem from a human donor with melanoma. Both conserved end residues are part of each CDR3. Each record gives: CDR3 DNA, CDR3 protein, clone size, V gene, J gene, CDR3 length, D gene. D genes are given only for firm matches. Part of the rows lack a size; the others show once, few, many or a class for expanded clones.

cdr3_nt: TGCGCCAGCAGCCCCCCAGGTACAGATACGCAGTATTTT
cdr3_aa: CASSPPGTDTQYF
clone_size: -
v_call: TRBV4-1
j_call: TRBJ2-3
cdr3_length: 13
d_call: -

cdr3_nt: TGTGCCAGTAGTATAGGGAAATTCTGGACAAAAGAGACCCAGTACTTC
cdr3_aa: CASSIGKFWTKETQYF
clone_size: -
v_call: TRBV19
j_call: TRBJ2-5
cdr3_length: 16
d_call: -

cdr3_nt: TGTGCCAGCAGCCAAGCTTTGTTAACAGGGGGAAACACAGATACGCAGTATTTT
cdr3_aa: CASSQALLTGGNTDTQYF
clone_size: once
v_call: TRBV14
j_call: TRBJ2-3
cdr3_length: 18
d_call: TRBD1

cdr3_nt: TGTGCCATCAGCCCGGGACCCCTCCCCACTGAAGCTTTCTTT
cdr3_aa: CAISPGPLPTEAFF
clone_size: -
v_call: TRBV6-8
j_call: TRBJ1-1
cdr3_length: 14
d_call: -

cdr3_nt: TGCGCCAGCAGCCTCAAGGTTGGAGGGACGGGGGAGGCTTTCTTT
cdr3_aa: CASSLKVGGTGEAFF
clone_size: -
v_call: TRBV5-1
j_call: TRBJ1-1
cdr3_length: 15
d_call: -

cdr3_nt: TGTGCCAGCAGGGGACACACCTTGGGCACTGAAGCTTTCTTT
cdr3_aa: CASRGHTLGTEAFF
clone_size: -
v_call: TRBV6-8
j_call: TRBJ1-1
cdr3_length: 14
d_call: -

cdr3_nt: TGTGCCTGGACGACAGGGGGCGCTAGCTCCTATAATTCACCCCTCCACTTT
cdr3_aa: CAWTTGGASSYNSPLHF
clone_size: -
v_call: TRBV30
j_call: TRBJ1-6
cdr3_length: 17
d_call: TRBD1

cdr3_nt: TGTGCCAGCAGTGAAGCAGGGTTCTACTACGAGCAGTACTTC
cdr3_aa: CASSEAGFYYEQYF
clone_size: -
v_call: TRBV6-1
j_call: TRBJ2-7
cdr3_length: 14
d_call: -

cdr3_nt: TGTGCCAGCTCCCGCAACCTGGACCCTGTGACCGAAAAACTGTTTTTT
cdr3_aa: CASSRNLDPVTEKLFF
clone_size: -
v_call: TRBV18
j_call: TRBJ1-4
cdr3_length: 16
d_call: -

cdr3_nt: TGTGCCAGCAGTAAGGGACAGCCCTCGGGTTATGGCTACACCTTC
cdr3_aa: CASSKGQPSGYGYTF
clone_size: many
v_call: TRBV28
j_call: TRBJ1-2
cdr3_length: 15
d_call: TRBD1

cdr3_nt: TGTGCCAGCAGGTCCAGAAACACCATATATTTT
cdr3_aa: CASRSRNTIYF
clone_size: few
v_call: TRBV6-4
j_call: TRBJ1-3
cdr3_length: 11
d_call: -

cdr3_nt: TGCAGCGTGGGGACAGGACTCAATCAGCCCCAGCATTTT
cdr3_aa: CSVGTGLNQPQHF
clone_size: -
v_call: TRBV29-1
j_call: TRBJ1-5
cdr3_length: 13
d_call: TRBD1

cdr3_nt: TGTGCCAGCAGTTGGGGACAGGGGGCGCTCGGAAACACCATATATTTT
cdr3_aa: CASSWGQGALGNTIYF
clone_size: -
v_call: TRBV28
j_call: TRBJ1-3
cdr3_length: 16
d_call: TRBD1

cdr3_nt: TGCGCCAGCAGCTTGGCTGCGGGGGGCTATGGAAACACCATATATTTT
cdr3_aa: CASSLAAGGYGNTIYF
clone_size: few
v_call: TRBV5-1
j_call: TRBJ1-3
cdr3_length: 16
d_call: -

cdr3_nt: TGTGCCAGCTGCGGGAATGACGAGACCCAGTACTTC
cdr3_aa: CASCGNDETQYF
clone_size: -
v_call: TRBV12-5
j_call: TRBJ2-5
cdr3_length: 12
d_call: -

cdr3_nt: TGTGCCAGCAGCTCCGGGGGACGGCAGAACACTGAAGCTTTCTTT
cdr3_aa: CASSSGGRQNTEAFF
clone_size: medium-sized
v_call: TRBV11-3
j_call: TRBJ1-1
cdr3_length: 15
d_call: -

cdr3_nt: TGTGCCAGCAGCTTGGCCGGGACAGGGGGCAACGAGCAGTACTTC
cdr3_aa: CASSLAGTGGNEQYF
clone_size: many
v_call: TRBV11-3
j_call: TRBJ2-7
cdr3_length: 15
d_call: TRBD1

cdr3_nt: TGTGCCAGCAGCTCCCCGTTAGCGGGAGGTAAGGAGACCCAGTACTTC
cdr3_aa: CASSSPLAGGKETQYF
clone_size: few
v_call: TRBV11-3
j_call: TRBJ2-5
cdr3_length: 16
d_call: TRBD2

cdr3_nt: TGTGCCAGCAGACCGGGAGGAGGATTGGAGACCCAGTACTTC
cdr3_aa: CASRPGGGLETQYF
clone_size: many
v_call: TRBV11-3
j_call: TRBJ2-5
cdr3_length: 14
d_call: TRBD2

cdr3_nt: TGTGCCAGCAGTACACGGGCCCACTCACCCAACACCGGGGAGCTGTTTTTT
cdr3_aa: CASSTRAHSPNTGELFF
clone_size: medium-sized
v_call: TRBV6-8
j_call: TRBJ2-2
cdr3_length: 17
d_call: -

cdr3_nt: TGTGCCAGCAGTGGACAGGGGGCAGGAACCGGGGAGCTGTTTTTT
cdr3_aa: CASSGQGAGTGELFF
clone_size: -
v_call: TRBV9
j_call: TRBJ2-2
cdr3_length: 15
d_call: TRBD1

cdr3_nt: TGTGCCAGCAGCGTCGGGACGGACAAAGAGACCCAGTACTTC
cdr3_aa: CASSVGTDKETQYF
clone_size: medium-sized
v_call: TRBV9
j_call: TRBJ2-5
cdr3_length: 14
d_call: -

cdr3_nt: TGTGCCAGCAGTTTATCGGCGGGGTCCACAGATACGCAGTATTTT
cdr3_aa: CASSLSAGSTDTQYF
clone_size: -
v_call: TRBV27
j_call: TRBJ2-3
cdr3_length: 15
d_call: -

cdr3_nt: TGTGCCAGTAGTGAAGGACGGAGGTCTGCAACTAATGAAAAACTGTTTTTT
cdr3_aa: CASSEGRRSATNEKLFF
clone_size: once
v_call: TRBV19
j_call: TRBJ1-4
cdr3_length: 17
d_call: -

cdr3_nt: TGCGCCAGCAGCAAAAAAACAGGGAGTGAAGCTTTCTTT
cdr3_aa: CASSKKTGSEAFF
clone_size: few
v_call: TRBV23-1
j_call: TRBJ1-1
cdr3_length: 13
d_call: -

cdr3_nt: TGTGCCAGCAGTGAAGGCGCAGGACTGTTTTTT
cdr3_aa: CASSEGAGLFF
clone_size: -
v_call: TRBV6-4
j_call: TRBJ1-4
cdr3_length: 11
d_call: -

cdr3_nt: TGTGCCAGCAGCCTTGTGGGGGGGGTAGCGGGAACTGAAGCTTTCTTT
cdr3_aa: CASSLVGGVAGTEAFF
clone_size: few
v_call: TRBV11-3
j_call: TRBJ1-1
cdr3_length: 16
d_call: -

cdr3_nt: TGTGCCAGCAGTGAAAATCAGCCAAACTATGGCTACACCTTC
cdr3_aa: CASSENQPNYGYTF
clone_size: -
v_call: TRBV25-1
j_call: TRBJ1-2
cdr3_length: 14
d_call: -

cdr3_nt: TGTGCCAGCAGTTTACCGGGAGGGCCCAAAAACATTCAGTACTTC
cdr3_aa: CASSLPGGPKNIQYF
clone_size: -
v_call: TRBV28
j_call: TRBJ2-4
cdr3_length: 15
d_call: TRBD2

cdr3_nt: TGTGCCAGCAGTTCATTAGTCCCCCATAGAGGGAGGTCCAATCAGCCCCAGCATTTT
cdr3_aa: CASSSLVPHRGRSNQPQHF
clone_size: few
v_call: TRBV28
j_call: TRBJ1-5
cdr3_length: 19
d_call: -

cdr3_nt: TGTGCCAGCAGTCGTGGGGGGTCTGAAAAACTGTTTTTT
cdr3_aa: CASSRGGSEKLFF
clone_size: -
v_call: TRBV6-8
j_call: TRBJ1-4
cdr3_length: 13
d_call: -

cdr3_nt: TGTGCCAGCAGCTCCCCTAGCGGGGGGGCGAAGAACACCGGGGAGCTGTTTTTT
cdr3_aa: CASSSPSGGAKNTGELFF
clone_size: -
v_call: TRBV11-3
j_call: TRBJ2-2
cdr3_length: 18
d_call: TRBD2

cdr3_nt: TGTGCCAGCAGTTTACAGGGACGCTCTGGAAACACCATATATTTT
cdr3_aa: CASSLQGRSGNTIYF
clone_size: -
v_call: TRBV28
j_call: TRBJ1-3
cdr3_length: 15
d_call: -

cdr3_nt: TGCGCCAGCAGCCAAGGTGTGTCAACTAATGAAAAACTGTTTTTT
cdr3_aa: CASSQGVSTNEKLFF
clone_size: medium-sized
v_call: TRBV4-1
j_call: TRBJ1-4
cdr3_length: 15
d_call: -

cdr3_nt: TGTGCCAGCAGCCGCCGAGCGGGGGGAAAAAGGTACGAGCAGTACTTC
cdr3_aa: CASSRRAGGKRYEQYF
clone_size: medium-sized
v_call: TRBV11-3
j_call: TRBJ2-7
cdr3_length: 16
d_call: TRBD2

cdr3_nt: TGCAGCGTTGAAGGACTAGCGGGAGTTCCCAATGAGCAGTTCTTC
cdr3_aa: CSVEGLAGVPNEQFF
clone_size: -
v_call: TRBV29-1
j_call: TRBJ2-1
cdr3_length: 15
d_call: TRBD2

cdr3_nt: TGTGCCAGCAGCTTGGGGCTAGCGGAAGAGACCCAGTACTTC
cdr3_aa: CASSLGLAEETQYF
clone_size: -
v_call: TRBV12-1
j_call: TRBJ2-5
cdr3_length: 14
d_call: -

cdr3_nt: TGTGCCAGCAGTCTCCTCGGGACAGGGGGAAACTATGGCTACACCTTC
cdr3_aa: CASSLLGTGGNYGYTF
clone_size: medium-sized
v_call: TRBV6-8
j_call: TRBJ1-2
cdr3_length: 16
d_call: TRBD1

cdr3_nt: TGTGCCAGCAGCGGGACAGCGCACTATGGCTACACCTTC
cdr3_aa: CASSGTAHYGYTF
clone_size: few
v_call: TRBV9
j_call: TRBJ1-2
cdr3_length: 13
d_call: -

cdr3_nt: TGTGCCAGCAGCCAAGCCGTGGTCACTGAAGCTTTCTTT
cdr3_aa: CASSQAVVTEAFF
clone_size: few
v_call: TRBV14
j_call: TRBJ1-1
cdr3_length: 13
d_call: -

cdr3_nt: TGTGCCAGCCTCGGGCAGGGAGAAGAGACCCAGTACTTC
cdr3_aa: CASLGQGEETQYF
clone_size: -
v_call: TRBV6-8
j_call: TRBJ2-5
cdr3_length: 13
d_call: -

cdr3_nt: TGTGCCAGCAGTTTCCCAGACAGGTATCAGCCCCAGCATTTT
cdr3_aa: CASSFPDRYQPQHF
clone_size: -
v_call: TRBV28
j_call: TRBJ1-5
cdr3_length: 14
d_call: -

cdr3_nt: TGTGCCTGGACCTTCAGTGGACTAACCCTAGAGACCCAGTACTTC
cdr3_aa: CAWTFSGLTLETQYF
clone_size: -
v_call: TRBV30
j_call: TRBJ2-5
cdr3_length: 15
d_call: -

cdr3_nt: TGTGCCAGCAGTTATGACGGGGGCCCGAACACCGGGGAGCTGTTTTTT
cdr3_aa: CASSYDGGPNTGELFF
clone_size: -
v_call: TRBV6-8
j_call: TRBJ2-2
cdr3_length: 16
d_call: -

cdr3_nt: TGTGCCAGCAGTTTCACGGGGGCCTATAGCAATCAGCCCCAGCATTTT
cdr3_aa: CASSFTGAYSNQPQHF
clone_size: -
v_call: TRBV28
j_call: TRBJ1-5
cdr3_length: 16
d_call: -

cdr3_nt: TGTGCCAGCAGTTTCCTGGGGGATAAGTACGAGCAGTACTTC
cdr3_aa: CASSFLGDKYEQYF
clone_size: medium-sized
v_call: TRBV28
j_call: TRBJ2-7
cdr3_length: 14
d_call: -

cdr3_nt: TGTGCCAGCAGTAGAGGGGTCCTCCAAGAGACCCAGTACTTC
cdr3_aa: CASSRGVLQETQYF
clone_size: medium-sized
v_call: TRBV28
j_call: TRBJ2-5
cdr3_length: 14
d_call: -

cdr3_nt: TGTGCCAGCAGCTCCCCGGGCTGGGGTTACAACACTGAAGCTTTCTTT
cdr3_aa: CASSSPGWGYNTEAFF
clone_size: many
v_call: TRBV11-3
j_call: TRBJ1-1
cdr3_length: 16
d_call: -

cdr3_nt: TGTGCCAGCAGATTGGGGGGCCTCACTGAAGCTTTCTTT
cdr3_aa: CASRLGGLTEAFF
clone_size: -
v_call: TRBV28
j_call: TRBJ1-1
cdr3_length: 13
d_call: -

cdr3_nt: TGTGCCAGTAGTATGGAGGGGCCCCAGTTCTGGAATACGCAGTATTTT
cdr3_aa: CASSMEGPQFWNTQYF
clone_size: -
v_call: TRBV19
j_call: TRBJ2-3
cdr3_length: 16
d_call: -

cdr3_nt: TGTGCCATCAGTTCCGGGGGCGTCGGCTACACCTTC
cdr3_aa: CAISSGGVGYTF
clone_size: few
v_call: TRBV10-3
j_call: TRBJ1-2
cdr3_length: 12
d_call: -